This T cell receptor beta chain was identified in a study of blood T cells in healthy people across ages. General observations from the study: The fall in TCR beta diversity per million T cells was roughly linear with age.

Each sample gave at least 7 million isolated PBMCs. Comment on this clonotype: The antigen remains undetermined.

A second PCR of 7 to 11 cycles used a sample-barcoded 5' primer and a J-beta primer mix. Each of the cDNA molecules was tagged by a template-switch adaptor with 12 random nucleotides. Via MiXCR, TCRdb re-called the 5' RACE reads, giving one row per CDR3 protein. The data contain fewer than 2,000,000 distinct CDR3 sequences, about 31% of them singletons. CDR1 is KGHDR and CDR2 is SFDVKD in the germline V gene. The V end was cut by 3 bases, the J end by 4 bases, with 16 bases between. This CDR3 spans 16 amino acids. This chain joins TRBV24-1 and TRBJ2-3; D unresolved. The origin of this receptor is a woman in her 30s in good health. The specimen sequenced was blood. The CDR3 is CATSDLAASVPDTQYF. The CDR3 bases are TGTGCCACCAGTGATCTGGCGGCCTCAGTCCCAGATACGCAGTATTTT.